The 32 T cell receptor beta chains reported below all come from one sample, sequenced in a study of blood T cells in healthy people across ages. Together with a sample-barcoded 5' primer, a J-beta primer mix was included in a second PCR lasting about 7 to 11 cycles. TCRdb fed the 5' RACE reads into MiXCR, producing one record per CDR3 protein. The sample gives about 670,000 distinct CDR3 sequences, around two fifths of which show up once; approximately 31% is in the top ten. Sequenced material: blood. The receptors stem from a man older than 75 in good health.

This clonotype was seen more than once but under ten times. The chain is built from TRBV20-1 and TRBJ2-5; tentative D call: TRBD2 (6 bases). CDR1 is DFQATT and CDR2 is SNEGSKA in the germline V gene (reference sequence). Between the trimmed V and J ends, which lost 6 bases and 5 bases, there was a span of 22 bases. The CDR3 contains 15 residues. CDR3 sequence (DNA): TGCAGTGCCCGCCTGGGGGGAGTGGATTGGGAGACCCAGTACTTC. Translation: CSARLGGVDWETQYF.

This rearrangement joins TRBV16 to TRBJ2-5; D is perhaps TRBD1 or TRBD2 (6 bases each). Trimming cost V 4 bases and J 13 bases, with 19 bases left between them. Germline CDR1 and CDR2: KGHSY and FQNENV. The CDR3 totals 13 residues. CDR3 coding DNA: TGTGCCAGCAGCCCCTACGGAGGGGGTGAGCCGTACTTC. Translating gives CASSPYGGGEPYF.

V usage is TRBV18 and J usage is TRBJ1-1; D is unclear. Germline V CDR1 and CDR2: KGHSH, LQKENI. The V end lost 3 bases, the J end lost 0 bases, and 8 bases lay between the germline ends. This CDR3 region has 14 residues. The CDR3 reads CASSPDILNTEAFF. CDR3 nucleotides: TGTGCCAGCTCACCTGACATTCTGAACACTGAAGCTTTCTTT.

The chain uses TRBV6-2 or TRBV6-3 and TRBJ1-5, with D tentatively TRBD1 (5 bases). The germline CDR1 and CDR2 sequences are MNHEY and SVGEGT. The CDR3 spans 15 residues. Trimming left V 6 bases short and J 1 base short, with 13 bases between. CDR3 region: CASRGGTMSNQPQHF. CDR3 nucleotides: TGTGCCAGCAGAGGCGGGACCATGAGCAATCAGCCCCAGCATTTT.

A few counts support this clonotype. The gene calls are TRBV20-1 and TRBJ2-5; D may be TRBD2 (6 bases). Near its end, the DNA agrees better with TRBJ2-7, so the J call may be wrong. Germline loops: CDR1 DFQATT, CDR2 SNEGSKA (reference sequence). There are 15 residues in the CDR3. CDR3 loop: CSARIPGGFTYEQYF. CDR3 DNA: TGCAGTGCTAGGATCCCTGGAGGGTTTACCTACGAGCAGTACTTC.

The J gene is TRBJ2-1, the V gene TRBV24-1, with 11 positions matching TRBD2. The CDR3 has 19 residues. The junction had 16 bases not matched to a gene; V was cut back by 6 bases and J by 4 bases. Germline CDR1 is KGHDR and CDR2 is SFDVKD. DNA for the CDR3: TGTGCCACCAGTTTGCCCGGGACAGCACGACTAGCGGGATACAATGAGCAGTTCTTC. Protein: CATSLPGTARLAGYNEQFF.

Of note for this clonotype: Sequence at one end of the junction differs from germline and may be a read error. The CDR3 region is CAGSTGDGYTF. CDR3 coding DNA: TGTGCCGGGAGTACAGGGGATGGCTACACCTTC. This rearrangement joins TRBV30 to TRBJ1-2; 7 bases map to TRBD1. The length of the CDR3 is 11 residues. CDR1 is GTSNPN, CDR2 SVGIG, per germline (reference sequence).

This clonotype was seen only a few times. The chain links TRBV4-1 to TRBJ2-2, with D perhaps matching TRBD1 or TRBD2 (5 bases each). The CDR3 is 18 amino acids. From germline, CDR1 is MGHRA and CDR2 YSYEKL. The V gene lost 4 bases and the J gene lost 3 bases, with 21 bases spanning the gap. The CDR3 nucleotides are TGCGCCAGCAGCCGCGGTGACGGGCCCGGGGCCTACACCGGGGAGCTGTTTTTT. Amino acid sequence: CASSRGDGPGAYTGELFF.

This chain links TRBV6-5 with TRBJ2-5, with TRBD2 matching 16 bases. V gave up 4 bases and J gave up 6 bases; unmatched junction bases: 8. CDR3 length: 17 amino acids. The germline V gene encodes CDR1 MNHEY and CDR2 SVGAGI. The CDR3 DNA reads TGTGCCAGCAGTTTTGGGACTAGCGGGGGGGTTGCGAAGACCCAGTACTTC. This gives the protein CASSFGTSGGVAKTQYF.

Only a few counts were recorded for this clonotype. The chain's CDR3 is CASSYGTESTDTQYF. CDR3 coding DNA: TGTGCCAGCAGTTACGGGACAGAGAGCACAGATACGCAGTATTTT. The chain uses TRBV6-2 or TRBV6-3 and TRBJ2-3; the match to TRBD1 covers 7 bases. The CDR3 consists of 15 residues. The ends lost 2 bases at V and 0 bases at J; junction bases unmatched: 2. Germline V gene lookup returns CDR1 MNHEY and CDR2 SVGEGT.

The V and J genes are TRBV20-1 and TRBJ2-1, with TRBD2 matching 8 bases. CDR1 and CDR2 (germline): DFQATT, SNEGSKA (reference sequence). The V gene end was trimmed by 6 bases and the J gene end by 5 bases; junction bases not matched to a gene: 6. The CDR3 is 13 amino acids. The CDR3 DNA reads as TGCAGTGCCGGGGGGGGGCCTGACAATGAGCAGTTCTTC. Translating it yields CSAGGGPDNEQFF.

The chain joins TRBV6-1 to TRBJ2-1; TRBD1 or TRBD2 may be the D gene (5 bases each). Trimming took off 4 bases at V and 4 bases at J, with 17 bases between the two ends. The CDR3 sequence is 16 residues long. The V gene's germline CDR1 is MNHNS and CDR2 SASEGT. The CDR3 DNA is TGTGCCAGCAGTGTAATAAGGGGAGAGTCTTACAATGAGCAGTTCTTC. Translated, it gives CASSVIRGESYNEQFF.

The chain recombines TRBV4-1 with TRBJ2-2; unclear D gene. The CDR3 has 15 residues. Trimming stripped 0 bases from V and 6 bases from J, with 11 bases between. Looked up from germline, CDR1 is MGHRA and CDR2 is YSYEKL. Here the CDR3 DNA reads TGCGCCAGCAGCCAAGAACCCCAATTCGCCGGGGAGCTGTTTTTT. Protein product: CASSQEPQFAGELFF.

This clonotype was detected only a few times. This chain joins TRBV29-1 and TRBJ2-1, with 10 bases fitting TRBD2. This CDR3 is 17 amino acids long. The germline CDR1 and CDR2 sequences are SQVTM and ANQGSEA. V trimming: 6 bases; J trimming: 7 bases; junction bases outside the gene matches: 18. The CDR3 nucleotides read TGCAGCGTCACTGGGGGGTTTCTAGCGGGAGTGAGTAATGAGCAGTTCTTC. This gives the protein CSVTGGFLAGVSNEQFF.

The chain employs TRBV10-3 and TRBJ2-3; D is ambiguous. This CDR3 contains 12 residues. With 7 bases removed from V and 4 bases from J, the gap between germline ends came to 9 bases. Germline lookup yields CDR1 ENHRY and CDR2 SYGVKD. The CDR3 DNA follows: TGTGCCATCAAAAAAGTTTCAGATACGCAGTATTTT. The encoded protein is CAIKKVSDTQYF.

This clonotype has only a few counts. A much larger clone differs from this one at a single base, so this may be a read error. The chain has TRBV5-1 and TRBJ2-5, with D possibly matching TRBD1 (7 bases). This CDR3 comprises 14 residues. Looked up from germline, CDR1 is SGHRS and CDR2 is YFSETQ. The V end was cut by 2 bases, the J end by 1 base, with 9 bases between. This CDR3 reads CASSFQGGQETQYF. DNA of the CDR3: TGCGCCAGCAGCTTCCAGGGGGGCCAAGAGACCCAGTACTTC.

This clonotype was observed many times. The rearrangement uses TRBV20-1 and TRBJ1-4; 8 nucleotides agree with TRBD1. The germline V gene encodes CDR1 DFQATT and CDR2 SNEGSKA (reference sequence). Losses at the gene ends were 5 bases for V and 6 bases for J; bases not matched to a gene: 2. This CDR3 is 12 amino acids long. The CDR3 DNA sequence: TGCAGTGCTGTACAGGGGGATGAAAAACTGTTTTTT. It specifies CSAVQGDEKLFF.

This clonotype was counted a single time. A much more abundant neighbour one base away suggests this may be a read error. The chain recombines TRBV12-3 or TRBV12-4 with TRBJ2-7; 10 bases are a match to TRBD2. The CDR3 contains 17 residues. The V gene end was trimmed by 6 bases and the J gene end by 0 bases; junction bases not matched to a gene: 11. The CDR3 sequence: CASRHAVLAGNSYEQYF. Here the CDR3 DNA reads TGTGCCAGCAGACACGCCGTACTAGCGGGAAACTCCTACGAGCAGTACTTC.

This chain joins TRBV20-1 and TRBJ2-1; 9 nucleotides align to TRBD2. The CDR3 is made up of 16 amino acids. Per the germline V gene, CDR1 is DFQATT and CDR2 is SNEGSKA (reference sequence). Unmatched junction bases numbered 15, after V lost 4 bases and J lost 8 bases. CDR3: CSATTEGTSNEDEQFF. For the CDR3, the DNA is TGCAGTGCTACGACCGAAGGGACTAGCAATGAAGATGAGCAGTTCTTC.

There are a few counts of this clonotype. V and J are TRBV20-1 and TRBJ1-1; 8 nucleotides align to TRBD1. The ends lost 1 base at V and 8 bases at J; junction bases unmatched: 3. This CDR3 spans 12 amino acids. Germline V gene lookup returns CDR1 DFQATT and CDR2 SNEGSKA (reference sequence). The CDR3 coding sequence is TGCAGTGCTAGAGTGACAGGGGCAGAAGCTTTCTTT. Translated: CSARVTGAEAFF.

This chain joins TRBV30 and TRBJ1-6; possibly TRBD1 for D (6 bases). Germline CDR1 GTSNPN, CDR2 SVGIG (reference sequence). The V end was cut by 4 bases, the J end by 6 bases, with 13 bases between. This CDR3 is 14 amino acids long. In DNA form, the CDR3 reads TGTGCCTGGAAGGCAGGGGACTTTAATTCACCCCTCCACTTT. Translated, it gives CAWKAGDFNSPLHF.

This chain connects TRBV27 to TRBJ2-5, with TRBD2 matching over 8 bases. CDR1 is MNHEY and CDR2 is SMNVEV in the germline V gene (reference sequence). CDR3 length: 18 amino acids. V shed 3 bases and J 11 bases; nucleotides not matched to a gene: 23. CDR3 sequence reads: CASSFRTSQLRGDNEQYF. CDR3 DNA: TGTGCCAGCAGTTTTCGGACTAGCCAACTAAGAGGGGACAATGAGCAGTACTTC.

The chain combines TRBV9 with TRBJ2-3; 12 bases match TRBD2. J lost 6 bases, V lost 0 bases, and 5 bases had no gene match. The CDR3 runs to 16 residues. From germline, CDR1 is SGDLS and CDR2 YYNGEE. CDR3 sequence (DNA): TGTGCCAGCAGCGTAGCGCTAGCGGGAGGGGATGATACGCAGTATTTT. This translates into CASSVALAGGDDTQYF. Full variable domain (missing parts from reference TRBV9 and TRBJ2-3): DSGVTQTPKHLITATGQRVTLRCSPRSGDLSVYWYQQSLDQGLQFLIQYYNGEERAKGNILERFSAQQFPDLHSELNLSSLELGDSALYFCASSVALAGGDDTQYFGPGTRLTVL.

The chain has TRBV6-5 and TRBJ1-1; TRBD1 matches at 11 bases. With 8 bases clipped from V and 6 bases from J, the junction kept 5 bases outside the gene matches. Germline CDR1 is MNHEY and CDR2 is SVGAGI. The CDR3 covers 13 residues. In DNA, the CDR3 is TGTGCCAGCGGGGACAGGGGGTTTTCTGAAGCTTTCTTT. Translating gives CASGDRGFSEAFF.

This clonotype was detected a few times. J is TRBJ1-6 and V is TRBV2; 7 nucleotides match TRBD1. Losses at the gene ends were 8 bases for V and 14 bases for J; bases not matched to a gene: 15. Germline CDR1 reads SNHLY; CDR2 reads FYNNEI. The CDR3 totals 14 residues. CDR3 loop: CASASRTGPITLHF. The CDR3 DNA sequence: TGTGCCAGCGCTTCCCGGACAGGCCCAATCACCCTCCACTTT.

This rearrangement joins TRBV20-1 to TRBJ2-5, with D hard to call. Trimming removed 6 bases at V and 1 base at J, with 15 bases between. Per the germline V gene, CDR1 is DFQATT and CDR2 is SNEGSKA (reference sequence). The CDR3 spans 14 residues. The CDR3 DNA sequence: TGCAGTGCCTCGACAACCGTAAGCCAAGAGACCCAGTACTTC. It yields the protein CSASTTVSQETQYF.

V and J are TRBV12-3 or TRBV12-4 and TRBJ2-1; 9 bases align to TRBD2. This CDR3 has 18 residues. V trimming: 7 bases; J trimming: 6 bases; junction bases outside the gene matches: 19. CDR3 coding DNA: TGTGCCAGCATGTTGGTGCTAGCGGGACTATACGGGCGCAATGAGCAGTTCTTC. Protein: CASMLVLAGLYGRNEQFF.

The rearrangement joins TRBV4-3 to TRBJ2-1; the match to TRBD2 covers 11 bases. Germline CDR1 is LGHNA and CDR2 is YSLEER. This CDR3 spans 17 amino acids. V lost 4 bases, J lost 5 bases, and 10 bases stayed unmatched. DNA of the CDR3: TGCGCCAGCAGCCTTTTCTCCGGGACTAGCGGAAACAATGAGCAGTTCTTC. It specifies CASSLFSGTSGNNEQFF.

V and J are TRBV18 and TRBJ2-7; 7 bases are a match to TRBD1. The germline gives CDR1 KGHSH, CDR2 LQKENI. This CDR3 has 14 residues. With V trimmed by 4 bases and J by 2 bases, 5 bases remained unmatched. The CDR3: CASSRGDRTYEQYF. In DNA, the CDR3 is TGTGCCAGCTCACGTGGGGACAGAACCTACGAGCAGTACTTC.

This clonotype came up once. The rearrangement links TRBV12-3 or TRBV12-4 to TRBJ2-7; D remains unclear. The CDR3 has 11 residues. Trimming took off 4 bases at V and 6 bases at J, with 7 bases between the two ends. The CDR3 reads CASSSSVEQYF. CDR3 coding DNA: TGTGCCAGCAGTTCAAGTGTCGAGCAGTACTTC.

This clonotype has more than one count but fewer than ten. The V gene is TRBV20-1, the J gene TRBJ2-1, with 9 bases lining up with TRBD2. This CDR3 contains 11 residues. The V segment lost 6 bases and the J segment 11 bases; nucleotides outside the gene matches: 5. Per the germline V gene, CDR1 is DFQATT and CDR2 is SNEGSKA (reference sequence). The DNA of the CDR3 is TGCAGTGCCAATAGCGGGGGCCAGCAGTTCTTC. It translates to CSANSGGQQFF.

This clonotype has at least ten counts. The chain combines TRBV20-1 with TRBJ2-1, with 9 bases lining up with TRBD2. J gave up 5 bases and V 5 bases, and 7 bases lay outside the gene matches. This CDR3 is 14 amino acids long. CDR1 and CDR2 from the germline V gene are DFQATT and SNEGSKA (reference sequence). The CDR3 reads CSASLTSGNNEQFF. CDR3 sequence (DNA): TGCAGTGCTTCTTTGACTAGCGGCAACAATGAGCAGTTCTTC.